Below, one TCR beta chain is given with its context. This clone came up once. Its antigen target is currently unknown. No base qualities exist here, and no much larger clone lies one base off it. The sample is drawn from a study of cytomegalovirus exposure and HLA in healthy donors (dated by TCRdb to about 2017). Concerning the study at large: In an earlier analysis of some 610 of the donors, 276 Gb of sequence data and 90 million to 130 million unique TCR beta sequences from roughly 190 million T cells were reported. An early release covering 550 to 700 HLA-typed donors comprised about 300 gigabases of sequencing data and roughly 85 million unique TCR sequences. Of the approximately 400 genotyped donors, more than 75% were placed in the genetic ancestry cluster associated with self-reported Caucasian donors. The aim of the study was to test whether cataloging public T cell receptors could identify signatures of past pathogen exposure. The study used immunosequencing to profile the T cell repertoires of approximately 630 subjects and linked those repertoires to cytomegalovirus serostatus. A separate validation cohort of roughly 130 different subjects was used in addition to the roughly 620-subject first cohort. High-throughput TCR immunosequencing, statistical association of individual TCRs with disease status, and machine learning were combined to predict cytomegalovirus infection status. A later analysis re-analyzed previously published TCR beta repertoires from roughly 600 donors and added high-resolution HLA genotyping to study TCR occurrence patterns. Rather than drawing on any new phenotypic data, the later analysis identified candidate immune exposures from TCR beta sequences and the way those sequences occurred across donors. An earlier analysis of 587 of the donors used high-throughput TCR beta sequencing to judge whether each TCR beta V gene segment behaved as functional or pseudogenic. Donor age, sex, ethnicity and CMV serostatus were collected together with the repertoire data. Genome-wide SNP genotypes for about 65% of the roughly 670 donors were used in a later genetic analysis, which treated that subset as a discovery cohort. All discovery cohort repertoires had been generated using a single sequencing platform. Class I and class II HLA loci were covered by the typing at four-digit resolution. The number of donors typed differed by locus, with about 629-640 for A, B, C, DRB1 and DQB1, around 520 for DQA1, approximately 570 for DPA1, and 450 to 480 for DPB1. Several DR-DQ haplotypes were treated as single units for association and clustering because of strong linkage in the cohort. Among about 400 genotyped donors of the cohort, an average of approximately 240,000 unique TCR beta nucleotide sequences was sequenced per donor, of which about 18% were non-productive.

The CDR3 sequence holds 16 residues, the cysteine and phenylalanine included. This entry keeps only the CDR3 DNA: 48 bases, framed from base 1. V and J are truncated by 3 bases and 4 bases respectively, leaving an intervening sequence of 16 bases. In the germline V gene, CDR1 corresponds to SGHRS and CDR2 to YFSETQ. The receptor library was made with the immunoSEQ multiplex PCR assay. A mixture of 60 forward primers for TCR Vbeta segments and 13 reverse primers for TCR Jbeta segments was used in the multiplex PCR. The CDR3 region of rearranged TCR beta genes was amplified from genomic DNA with a multiplex PCR assay. Amplified TCR beta libraries were sequenced as 87-base-pair reads on the Illumina HiSeq System. On the authors' methods: Across the roughly 640 repertoires, a later analysis counted 80 million or so unique TCR beta chains, 9 million to 14 million of which were shared by at least two donors. A nearest-neighbor algorithm error-corrected the raw reads and collapsed the reads into unique sequences, merging closely related sequences to remove PCR and sequencing errors. To assign V, D and J gene segments, CDR3 sequences were aligned to IMGT reference sequences. For a sequence to be retained, at least a six-nucleotide match to both a V gene segment and a J gene segment was required. Rearrangements were classified as productive when the CDR3 lacked stop codons and remained in frame with V and J, and all other rearrangements were classified as non-productive. Following IMGT convention, CDR3 was defined as the stretch from the second conserved V-encoded cysteine up to the conserved J-encoded phenylalanine. The earlier analysis of roughly 590 of the donors excluded sequences that lacked an unambiguous match to a single V gene segment. An earlier analysis of about 590 of the donors classified V segments as functional when productive rearrangements were above 56.7% and as segregating when the standard deviation between donors was above 5%. A statistical classification framework was developed to diagnose cytomegalovirus status using the catalog of TCR beta chain sequences. A later analysis assigned V and J genes by comparing TCR nucleotide sequences with IMGT/GENE-DB human TR gene sequences. Using the TCRdist pipeline, a later analysis assigned CDR3 sequences along with most-parsimonious VDJ recombination scenarios. In a later analysis, every TCR beta chain was defined by the combination of its CDR3 amino acid sequence and its V-gene family, and reads without a unique V-gene family were dropped. In a later analysis, approximately 590 highly shared, low-generation-probability nucleotide sequences were removed to address suspected cross-contamination and a sequencing artifact. For each public chain, a later analysis derived a clonal expansion index from normalized ranks of inferred template counts within each repertoire. In a later analysis, generation probabilities were computed with a VDJ recombination model fitted to out-of-frame rearrangements, and the resulting probabilities were checked against IGoR. Hypergeometric tests were used in a later analysis to score TCR-TCR, TCR-HLA and TCR-CMV co-occurrence, with a repertoire-size bias correction applied to the TCR pairs. False discovery rates were estimated in a later analysis by permuting HLA or CMV assignments 20 times. In a later analysis, co-occurring TCRs were grouped using DBSCAN, with TCRdist sequence similarity added in when clustering inside HLA-allele-positive subsets. For co-occurrence clustering, repertoires with fewer than 30,000 or more than 120,000 public chains were excluded, along with about five repertoires with anomalous nucleotide sharing. The table was pulled from immuneACCESS by TCRdb, which kept in-frame rearrangements only. Such tables lose some clones; where checked, under half of the loss comes from unresolved V genes, and the rest has no known cause. Clonal size and the V and J genes are those of that table, whereas D and trimming came from the DNA. Across this sample there are 95,000 to 150,000 clones, with 75% to 90% seen only once. The ten biggest clones cover approximately 0.22% of the sample.

The cohort consisted of 650 to 700 healthy bone marrow donors. At the time of sampling, every cohort member was nominally healthy, though immune exposures that went unrecorded were likely present. The donor was CMV seronegative and belonged to the group of over 300 seronegative cohort members. Every donor gave a peripheral blood sample, and the peripheral blood mononuclear cells from that sample were used for TCR beta sequencing. Genomic DNA was extracted from the blood cell samples with the Qiagen DNeasy Blood Extraction Kit. Overall study outcomes, separate from this receptor: Cytomegalovirus status was reported to be diagnosed by the classifier with high specificity and sensitivity in both the original and validation cohorts. Because HLA typing was missing for some donors at each locus, association tests included only the typed subset. While some public TCRs were present in many individuals, most TCR sequences turned up only very rarely across donors. A cluster of highly shared sequence variants was judged likely to be a technical artifact of the sequencing pipeline. This cohort had only TCR beta chains sequenced, and the lack of alpha or paired-chain data limited which features could be detected. The study listed approximately 150 TCR beta chains as associated with cytomegalovirus. The authors suggested that the approach could potentially be extended to other disease states and immunological phenotypes. About 17 rarely observed V segments, including chromosome 9 orphons, were excluded from the earlier analysis of some 590 of the donors because counts were too low. In vitro tests confirmed that a few of the cytomegalovirus-associated TCR beta chains recognize cytomegalovirus antigens. Some IMGT-functional V segments, including TRBV6-2 and TRBV6-3, could not be distinguished by the 87-base-pair reads and were therefore excluded. In a later analysis, HLA-associated TCR beta chains were found to be more clonally expanded and to have lower generation probabilities than equally common non-associated chains. For the cohort, immune exposure information was limited to CMV serostatus. Correlated functional status among segregating V segments might reflect linkage disequilibrium, but an unknown experimental factor could not be ruled out. A further reported finding was that TCR beta sequences accurately predicted the HLA-A and HLA-B alleles for most subjects in the first cohort. Several of the top co-occurrence clusters appeared to be linked to parvovirus B19, influenza, CMV and Epstein-Barr virus, according to a later analysis. In a later analysis, the rate of TCR association differed among HLA loci, with DRB1 alleles having the most associated TCRs and HLA-C alleles having the fewest. Sequencing depth was assumed to be roughly uniform across donors in the presence/absence analyses, though that assumption may not hold. In a later analysis, most CMV-associated TCR beta chains were found to appear HLA-restricted, with HLA associations seemingly driven largely by CMV exposure. In an earlier analysis of some 500 of the donors, most TCR beta V segments appeared in productive rearrangements about 87% or about 30% of the time, broadly matching IMGT annotations. V-gene and J-gene trimming of TCR beta chains was associated with a missense DCLRE1C variant in a later genetic analysis, and the association was replicated in an independent cohort. In a later analysis, 16,951 TCR beta sequences were associated with specific HLA alleles at a false discovery rate of 0.05. Compared with the roughly 670-donor mean, donors in an Asian-associated ancestry cluster had fewer N-insertions in productive TCRs, according to a later genetic analysis. Assigning TCR associations to individual alleles was difficult when HLA alleles, especially DR and DQ, strongly co-occurred.

The chain links TRBV5-1 with TRBJ2-2, with an unclear D gene assignment. Sequenced: PBMCs. This sequence was found in a man over 45 in good health and CMV-seronegative. The DNA sequence is given as TGCGCCAGCAGCTCGACCCTACTAAGTAGCACCGGGGAGCTGTTTTTT. Its protein product is CASSSTLLSSTGELFF.